The 13 T cell receptor beta chains below come from one sample, sequenced in a study of blood T cell repertoires in COVID-19. Libraries were prepared by immunoSEQ multiplex PCR; TCRdb keeps only in-frame clonotypes and omits some of them. The table has 250,000 to 300,000 clones, 89% seen once. Sequencing input: peripheral blood. The receptor source for this set is a woman aged 25 to 39 with COVID-19, enrolled during active disease.

The count of this clone is one. The V gene is TRBV7-8, the J gene TRBJ1-1, with D maybe TRBD1 (6 bases). Trimming cost V 0 bases and J 4 bases, with 12 bases left between them. CDR1 and CDR2 (germline): SGHVS, FQNEAQ. This CDR3 contains 15 residues. DNA of the CDR3: TGTGCCAGCAGCTTAGCACAGGGTGGATTCACTGAAGCTTTCTTT. This sequence encodes CASSLAQGGFTEAFF.

This clone turned up a few times. CDR3 coding DNA: TGTGCCAGCAGCTTAGTCTCACAGAGCCCTAACGAGCAGTACTTC. This gives the protein CASSLVSQSPNEQYF. The chain recombines TRBV11-2 with TRBJ2-7; unclear D gene. CDR1 is SGHAT, CDR2 FQNNGV, per germline. Trimming removed 1 base at V and 5 bases at J, with 15 bases between. The CDR3 is made up of 15 amino acids.

This chain uses TRBV27 with TRBJ2-2; TRBD2 agrees at 8 bases. The J segment lost 4 bases and the V segment lost 4 bases, leaving 11 bases of the junction unmatched. This CDR3 spans 17 amino acids. The germline gives CDR1 MNHEY, CDR2 SMNVEV (reference sequence). CDR3: CASSWVAGTPGTGELFF. Written as DNA, the CDR3 is TGTGCCAGCAGTTGGGTAGCGGGGACACCGGGCACCGGGGAGCTGTTTTTT.

This clone appeared a single time. The V call is TRBV10-3, the J call TRBJ1-3; TRBD1 agrees at 8 bases. Trimming cost V 7 bases and J 4 bases; bases outside gene matches: 6. Germline V lookup: CDR1 ENHRY, CDR2 SYGVKD. This CDR3 is 14 amino acids long. The CDR3 DNA reads as TGTGCCATCACCCCTGGACAGGGAGGAAACACCATATATTTT. Amino acids: CAITPGQGGNTIYF.

The V call is TRBV27, the J call TRBJ1-2, with unresolved D. The CDR3 consists of 13 residues. Deletions cut 4 bases from V and 1 base from J, with 7 bases between. Germline lookup yields CDR1 MNHEY and CDR2 SMNVEV (reference sequence). This CDR3 reads CASSSEFNYGYTF. DNA for the CDR3: TGTGCCAGCAGTTCGGAGTTTAACTATGGCTACACCTTC.

This clone was counted a single time. V is TRBV6-5 and J is TRBJ2-3; 8 nucleotides agree with TRBD2. V shed 2 bases and J 4 bases; nucleotides not matched to a gene: 8. The CDR3 extends over 16 amino acids. Germline CDR1 reads MNHEY; CDR2 reads SVGAGI. CDR3 bases: TGTGCCAGCAGTTACAGGGCGGGGGGCTCGGCAGATACGCAGTATTTT. Translation: CASSYRAGGSADTQYF.

This chain joins TRBV29-1 and TRBJ1-1, with D perhaps TRBD1 (5 bases). Germline-derived CDR1 and CDR2 are SQVTM and ANQGSEA. The CDR3 has 14 residues. Trimming stripped 2 bases from V and 4 bases from J, with 14 bases between. CDR3 bases: TGCAGCGTTGAAATGGGGGACTGGGGCACTGAAGCTTTCTTT. This codes for CSVEMGDWGTEAFF.

Here the CDR3 reads CASSWGASYEQYF. The CDR3 nucleotides are TGTGCCAGCAGTTGGGGCGCCTCCTACGAGCAGTACTTC. This chain uses TRBV27 with TRBJ2-7; perhaps TRBD1 as D (5 bases). The V end was cut by 4 bases, the J end by 0 bases, with 7 bases between. Per germline, CDR1 MNHEY and CDR2 SMNVEV (reference sequence). CDR3 length: 13 residues.

The chain carries TRBV27 and TRBJ2-1; 8 nucleotides align to TRBD1. The V and J ends lost 5 bases and 4 bases, in that order; junction bases with no gene match: 7. The CDR3 runs to 15 residues. Germline CDR1 MNHEY, CDR2 SMNVEV (reference sequence). CDR3 sequence reads: CASSPGTGGYNEQFF. The CDR3 nucleotides read TGTGCCAGCAGTCCCGGGACAGGTGGGTACAATGAGCAGTTCTTC.

The J gene is TRBJ1-5, the V gene TRBV28; no firm D call. The germline gives CDR1 MDHEN, CDR2 SYDVKM. The CDR3 runs to 12 residues. V dropped 4 bases and J dropped 7 bases, with 8 bases sitting between them. In nucleotides, the CDR3 is TGTGCCAGCAGTTGGGGAGCGCAGCCCCAGCATTTT. Its translation is CASSWGAQPQHF.

The genes are TRBV5-1 and TRBJ1-3; D is unclear. The CDR3 extends over 14 amino acids. CDR1 and CDR2 from the germline V gene are SGHRS and YFSETQ. The germline V and J ends were trimmed by 4 bases and 0 bases, with 8 bases remaining between them. CDR3 amino acids: CASSRSLSGNTIYF. The CDR3 bases are TGCGCCAGCAGCAGGAGCCTCTCTGGAAACACCATATATTTT.

The genes are TRBV2 and TRBJ2-6, with 9 nucleotides matching TRBD1. The germline CDR1 and CDR2 sequences are SNHLY and FYNNEI. Trimming at V came to 7 bases and at J to 2 bases, leaving 15 bases not matched to a gene. CDR3 length equals 19 residues. CDR3 sequence reads: CASTNTGTGLRAGANVLTF. Written as DNA, the CDR3 is TGTGCCAGCACAAACACCGGGACAGGGTTGAGAGCTGGGGCCAACGTCCTGACTTTC.

The V gene is TRBV6-5, the J gene TRBJ1-2; 8 bases map to TRBD1. In germline, CDR1 is MNHEY, CDR2 SVGAGI. The CDR3 has 16 amino acids. Germline trimming cut 0 bases from V and 5 bases from J; bases unmatched to any gene: 8. CDR3 DNA: TGTGCCAGCAGTTACTCTTCTACAGGGGGAATGTATGGCTACACCTTC. It is translated as CASSYSSTGGMYGYTF.